The following is a TCR beta chain sequence with its context. Its antigen is as yet unknown. The data originate from a study of long-term antiretroviral therapy in people with HIV. Study-wide findings and caveats: Those clones which expanded before ART made up the dominant part of the repertoire at all time points. Someone took the blood between 2004 and 2017, maybe while older ART regimens were in use.

Running of the v3.0 immunoSEQ assay took place at survey level. Repertoires were generated with immunoSEQ multiplex PCR, while TCRdb's copy carries only in-frame clones and drops some. The sample lists around 43,000 clones, about 94% occurring once. Every sample had roughly 0.9-10 million cryopreserved PBMC in it before DNA extraction. Material: unsorted PBMCs, obtained 9 to 9.5 years after starting antiretroviral therapy. This sequence originates from a man under 40 with HIV.

CDR3 DNA: TGCGCCAGCAAAAAGCTAGGGTACCAAGAGACCCAGTACTTC. Translated, it gives CASKKLGYQETQYF. The chain carries TRBV5-1 and TRBJ2-5; D gene uncertain. The V end was cut by 6 bases, the J end by 0 bases, with 12 bases between. Germline V gene sequence: CDR1 SGHRS, CDR2 YFSETQ. The length of the CDR3 is 14 residues.